The 21 T cell receptor beta chains reported below all come from one sample, sequenced in a study of cytomegalovirus exposure and HLA in healthy donors. Use of 60 Vbeta and 13 Jbeta primers characterized the PCR. Here immunoSEQ multiplex PCR was the method, and the copy in TCRdb shows in-frame clones only, minus some. Found here are 110,000 or so clones, around 77% of them singletons; the top ten hold around 5.8%. Material: PBMCs. Every receptor here comes from a woman in her 30s in good health and CMV-seropositive.

The chain employs TRBV7-8 and TRBJ2-2; 8 bases agree with TRBD2. This CDR3 spans 17 amino acids. V was clipped by 4 bases and J by 5 bases; unmatched bases: 12. Germline V gives CDR1 SGHVS, CDR2 FQNEAQ. The CDR3 is CASSWTLRGAGTGELFF. The CDR3 DNA follows: TGTGCCAGCAGCTGGACTTTGCGGGGGGCCGGGACCGGGGAGCTGTTTTTT.

This chain links TRBV11-3 with TRBJ2-7, with D possibly matching TRBD2 (7 bases). The CDR3 length is 14 residues. Germline CDR1 reads SGHNT; CDR2 reads YENEEA. The V end was cut by 5 bases, the J end by 4 bases, with 15 bases between. CDR3 in DNA: TGTGCCAGCAGCCGGGGGGCAGAGATATACGAGCAGTACTTC. Protein sequence: CASSRGAEIYEQYF. Looking up the rest from reference TRBV11-3 and TRBJ2-7 gives the full variable domain: EAGVVQSPRYKIIEKKQPVAFWCNPISGHNTLYWYLQNLGQGPELLIRYENEEAVDDSQLPKDRFSAERLKGVDSTLKIQPAELGDSAVYLCASSRGAEIYEQYFGPGTRLTVT.

The sample holds a few counts of this clone. This rearrangement joins TRBV5-4 to TRBJ2-7; 14 bases map to TRBD2. Unmatched junction bases numbered 1, after V lost 0 bases and J lost 5 bases. This CDR3 is built from 15 residues. The V gene's germline CDR1 is SGHNT and CDR2 YYREEE (reference sequence). The chain's CDR3 is CASSLGGLAGDEQYF. The CDR3 region has the DNA TGTGCCAGCAGCTTGGGGGGACTAGCGGGAGACGAGCAGTACTTC. The full variable domain, completed using reference TRBV5-4 and TRBJ2-7, is ETGVTQSPTHLIKTRGQQVTLRCSSQSGHNTVSWYQQALGQGPQFIFQYYREEENGRGNFPPRFSGLQFPNYSSELNVNALELDDSALYLCASSLGGLAGDEQYFGPGTRLTVT.

This rearrangement joins TRBV10-3 to TRBJ2-5; D perhaps matches TRBD2 (6 bases). The V and J ends lost 6 bases and 2 bases respectively, with 7 bases between them. This CDR3 has 12 residues. In germline, CDR1 is ENHRY, CDR2 SYGVKD. DNA of the CDR3: TGTGCCATCAGGGGACTTCAAGAGACCCAGTACTTC. Protein sequence: CAIRGLQETQYF.

This clone came up once. This sequence joins TRBV29-1 and TRBJ1-2; TRBD1 matches at 9 bases. The junction had 5 bases not matched to a gene; V was cut back by 3 bases and J by 6 bases. CDR3 length: 13 residues. CDR1 is SQVTM and CDR2 is ANQGSEA in the germline V gene. The CDR3 DNA is TGCAGCGTTGACTGGGACAGGGTAAATGGCTACACCTTC. Amino acid sequence: CSVDWDRVNGYTF.

This chain links TRBV19 with TRBJ1-5, with 8 bases lining up with TRBD1. CDR3 length equals 13 residues. Germline lookup yields CDR1 LNHDA and CDR2 SQIVND (reference sequence). V dropped 7 bases and J dropped 4; count of bases not matched to a gene: 3. DNA of the CDR3: TGTGCCAGTATGACAGGGGAAAATCAGCCCCAGCATTTT. It encodes CASMTGENQPQHF.

CDR3 amino acids: CASSPGRSYEQYF. The CDR3 region has the DNA TGTGCCAGCAGTCCGGGAAGGTCCTACGAGCAGTACTTC. The chain combines TRBV27 with TRBJ2-7, with D maybe TRBD2 (5 bases). The length of the CDR3 is 13 residues. The V end lost 5 bases, the J end lost 1 base, and 9 bases lay between the germline ends. Germline CDR1 MNHEY, CDR2 SMNVEV (reference sequence).

The chain links TRBV7-2 to TRBJ2-2; 15 positions match TRBD2. V lost 4 bases and J lost 4; bases outside the gene matches: 7. The CDR3 covers 18 residues. Germline lookup yields CDR1 SGHTA and CDR2 FQGNSA. This CDR3 reads CASSSRTSGGAGTGELFF. The CDR3 DNA reads as TGTGCCAGCAGCTCCCGGACTAGCGGGGGGGCGGGCACCGGGGAGCTGTTTTTT.

This sequence joins TRBV28 and TRBJ2-1; 10 bases align to TRBD1. V was pared by 5 bases and J by 9 bases, with 13 bases of the junction left unmatched. The CDR3 has 16 amino acids. The V gene's germline CDR1 is MDHEN and CDR2 SYDVKM. The CDR3 loop is CASSPQDRGALGEQFF. The CDR3 nucleotides read TGTGCCAGCAGTCCCCAGGACAGGGGGGCCCTTGGTGAGCAGTTCTTC.

The chain is built from TRBV6-5 and TRBJ1-5, with D unclear. Germline CDR1 is MNHEY and CDR2 is SVGAGI. CDR3 length: 12 amino acids. V shed 6 bases and J shed 4 bases, with 7 bases lying between them. The chain's CDR3 is CASSLPNQPQHF. The DNA for the CDR3 is TGTGCCAGCAGCCTACCGAATCAGCCCCAGCATTTT.

This clone was recorded a few times. The CDR3 bases are TGTGCCAGCAGTTACTCTTGGACAGGGGACTCACCCCTCCACTTT. Translation: CASSYSWTGDSPLHF. J is TRBJ1-6 and V is TRBV6-5, with 9 bases lining up with TRBD1. This CDR3 has 15 residues. The germline gives CDR1 MNHEY, CDR2 SVGAGI. V was clipped by 0 bases and J by 10 bases; unmatched bases: 4.

V and J are TRBV9 and TRBJ2-5, with D uncertain. The J call may be wrong; the DNA end is better matched by TRBJ2-7. CDR3 length equals 15 residues. Germline CDR1 SGDLS, CDR2 YYNGEE. CDR3 sequence: CASSVESFSGYEQYF. CDR3 sequence (DNA): TGTGCCAGCAGCGTAGAGAGTTTTTCCGGTTACGAGCAGTACTTC.

The chain carries TRBV30 and TRBJ2-3, with 8 bases lining up with TRBD2. Germline assignment: CDR1 GTSNPN and CDR2 SVGIG (reference sequence). This CDR3 has 17 residues. Losses at the gene ends were 1 base for V and 3 bases for J; bases not matched to a gene: 12. CDR3: CAWSARGLAHRTDTQYF. CDR3 coding DNA: TGTGCCTGGAGTGCCCGAGGACTAGCCCACCGAACAGATACGCAGTATTTT. The full variable domain, rest sourced from reference TRBV30 and TRBJ2-3, is SQTIHQWPATLVQPVGSPLSLECTVEGTSNPNLYWYRQAAGRGLQLLFYSVGIGQISSEVPQNLSASRPQDRQFILSSKKLLLSDSGFYLCAWSARGLAHRTDTQYFGPGTRLTVL.

Only one count was recorded for this clone. The V call is TRBV7-2, the J call TRBJ2-1; 8 bases fit TRBD2. Trimming at V came to 0 bases and at J to 3 bases, leaving 4 bases not matched to a gene. CDR1 SGHTA and CDR2 FQGNSA come from the germline V gene. The CDR3 spans 16 residues. DNA for the CDR3: TGTGCCAGCAGCTTAGCATCAAGCGGGGGCTACAATGAGCAGTTCTTC. It specifies CASSLASSGGYNEQFF.

The chain carries TRBV30 and TRBJ1-1; TRBD1 might be the D (5 bases). V lost 0 bases and J lost 6, with 17 bases in between. The CDR3 loop spans 15 amino acids. Germline V gene lookup returns CDR1 GTSNPN and CDR2 SVGIG (reference sequence). The CDR3 sequence is CAWSVPPGGFPEAFF. The CDR3 DNA follows: TGTGCCTGGAGTGTCCCGCCGGGGGGATTCCCTGAAGCTTTCTTT.

V usage is TRBV25-1 and J usage is TRBJ2-2, with 7 bases that match TRBD2. The length of the CDR3 is 16 residues. Trimming removed 3 bases from V and 1 base from J; junction bases left unmatched: 5. Germline-derived CDR1 and CDR2 are MGHDK and SYGVNS. This CDR3 reads CASSDPGGMNTGELFF. The CDR3 coding sequence is TGTGCCAGCAGTGACCCCGGGGGGATGAACACCGGGGAGCTGTTTTTT.

This chain uses TRBV7-8 with TRBJ1-1, with unresolved D. Trimming shortened V by 2 bases and J by 4 bases, and 17 bases separated the two germline ends. The CDR3 has 16 residues. Germline CDR1 SGHVS, CDR2 FQNEAQ. For the CDR3, the DNA is TGTGCCAGCAGCTTATCCGAGGCGGTCAGAACCACTGAAGCTTTCTTT. Amino acid sequence: CASSLSEAVRTTEAFF. Variable domain in full (rest from reference TRBV7-8 and TRBJ1-1): GAGVSQSPRYKVAKRGQDVALRCDPISGHVSLFWYQQALGQGPEFLTYFQNEAQLDKSGLPSDRFFAERPEGSVSTLKIQRTQQEDSAVYLCASSLSEAVRTTEAFFGQGTRLTVV.

A few counts support this clone. The gene calls are TRBV10-3 and TRBJ2-5; 7 bases agree with TRBD1. V lost 7 bases to trimming and J lost 5 bases; unmatched junction nucleotides: 13. CDR1 is ENHRY and CDR2 is SYGVKD in the germline V gene. CDR3 length: 15 residues. The CDR3 sequence is CAIKSSGGDFETQYF. The CDR3 coding sequence is TGTGCCATCAAGTCTTCAGGGGGAGACTTCGAGACCCAGTACTTC.

The chain couples TRBV6-5 to TRBJ1-2; D might be TRBD1 (6 bases). The germline V gene encodes CDR1 MNHEY and CDR2 SVGAGI. Trimming cost V 6 bases and J 2 bases, with 10 bases left between them. The CDR3 has 13 residues. The CDR3 spells CASRTQGNYGYTF. CDR3 sequence (DNA): TGTGCCAGCAGGACCCAGGGGAACTATGGCTACACCTTC.

The V and J genes are TRBV13 and TRBJ2-3; no definite D call. The germline CDR1 and CDR2 sequences are PRHDT and FYEKMQ (reference sequence). This CDR3 is 13 amino acids long. With 5 bases removed from V and 1 base from J, the gap between germline ends came to 7 bases. In DNA, the CDR3 is TGTGCCAGCAGCCTTTTAGGCACAGATACGCAGTATTTT. This codes for CASSLLGTDTQYF. The complete variable domain, with remaining parts taken from reference TRBV13 and TRBJ2-3, reads AAGVIQSPRHLIKEKRETATLKCYPIPRHDTVYWYQQGPGQDPQFLISFYEKMQSDKGSIPDRFSAQQFSDYHSELNMSSLELGDSALYFCASSLLGTDTQYFGPGTRLTVL.

This clone showed up just a few times. The chain links TRBV19 to TRBJ2-7; D remains ambiguous. Trimming removed 4 bases at V and 2 bases at J, with 9 bases between. Germline-derived CDR1 and CDR2 are LNHDA and SQIVND (reference sequence). The CDR3 is 13 residues long. As DNA, the CDR3 is TGTGCCAGTAGTACCCGAAACACCTACGAGCAGTACTTC. This gives the protein CASSTRNTYEQYF. The entire variable domain, with the rest obtained from reference TRBV19 and TRBJ2-7, is as follows: DGGITQSPKYLFRKEGQNVTLSCEQNLNHDAMYWYRQDPGQGLRLIYYSQIVNDFQKGDIAEGYSVSREKKESFPLTVTSAQKNPTAFYLCASSTRNTYEQYFGPGTRLTVT.